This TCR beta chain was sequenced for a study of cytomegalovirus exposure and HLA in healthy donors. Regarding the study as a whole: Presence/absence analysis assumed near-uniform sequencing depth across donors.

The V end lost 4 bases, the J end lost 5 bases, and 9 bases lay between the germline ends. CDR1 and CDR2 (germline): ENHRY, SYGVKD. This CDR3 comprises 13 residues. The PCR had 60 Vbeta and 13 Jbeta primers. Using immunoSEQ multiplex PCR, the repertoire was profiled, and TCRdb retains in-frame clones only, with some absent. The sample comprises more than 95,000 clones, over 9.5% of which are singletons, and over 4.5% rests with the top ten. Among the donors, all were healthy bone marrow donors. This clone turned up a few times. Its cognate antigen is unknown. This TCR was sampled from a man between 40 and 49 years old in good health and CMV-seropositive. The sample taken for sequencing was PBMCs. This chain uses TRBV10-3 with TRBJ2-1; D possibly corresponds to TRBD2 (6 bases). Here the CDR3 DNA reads TGTGCCATCAGTGGGGGACTGAACAATGAGCAGTTCTTC. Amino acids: CAISGGLNNEQFF.